The table lists the clone carrying this TCR beta chain with a few counts. Its antigen remains unidentified. The CDR3 has 15 residues. Trimming removed 0 bases at V and 5 bases at J, with 11 bases between. Germline CDR1 SGHTA, CDR2 FQGNSA. The sample is drawn from a study of T cells after yellow fever vaccination. Findings and caveats of the study: Most primary-vaccination clones recurred post-booster (roughly 97% CD4, over 70% CD8). Researchers noted that a small share of clonotypes showed up in both CD4 and CD8 compartments. It was a weaker secondary response, yet one that peaked faster, at day 5 versus 15.

TCRdb reanalysed the 5' RACE reads using MiXCR and keeps one entry per CDR3 protein. The sample includes 200,000 to 300,000 distinct CDR3 sequences, 10% to 15% of them seen just once. The sequencing here drew on CD4+ T cells sorted from PBMCs, taken 45 days after the yellow fever booster vaccination. J is TRBJ2-1 and V is TRBV7-2; D uncertain. This receptor was identified in a man aged 25 to 45 who received the YFV17D yellow fever vaccine. CDR3 coding DNA: TGTGCCAGCAGCTTAGCTGGAGAGAGCCACAATGAGCAGTTCTTC. This gives the protein CASSLAGESHNEQFF.